This T cell receptor beta chain stems from a study of response to subunit inactivated influenza vaccine (dated by TCRdb to between 2017 and 2018). Turning to the overall study: The study used deep quantitative T cell receptor repertoire profiling to track responses to a trivalent subunit inactivated influenza vaccine. General findings and caveats noted by the study authors: According to the authors, only a limited number of new T cells may be recruited by each seasonal influenza vaccination.

As concerns this clonotype: Its recognized antigen is unknown. There are no base qualities to consult, and no much larger clone falls within one base.

Library preparation employed RT-PCR. Sequencing was performed on an Illumina HiSeq 2500. TCRdb reran the public reads through fastp at Q25 and MiXCR, keeping productive beta chains. Rows merge per CDR3 protein into single entries with the most common DNA and genes. The sample yields roughly 710,000 distinct CDR3 sequences; 12% to 15% were counted once. 7.5% to 9% of the sample goes to the ten largest clones. The germline V gene (reference sequence) specifies MNHNY as CDR1 and SVGAGI as CDR2. V has 5 bases trimmed and J has 6 bases trimmed; junction bases matching no gene number 6. The CDR3 measures 13 amino acids from cysteine to phenylalanine. The only DNA kept is the CDR3, 39 bases in frame from the first base.

The clonotype comes from a man aged 50 to 59 who received an inactivated influenza vaccine. Donor details come from another sample of the same person, matched by shared clones. This sample comprised PBMCs from blood, obtained 14 to 15 days before vaccination. This sequence uses TRBV6-6 and TRBJ2-7; 8 junctional bases match TRBD1. The CDR3 reads as follows: CASSHRGALEQYF. The bases are TGTGCCAGCAGTCACAGGGGGGCCCTCGAGCAGTACTTC.